The text below deals with one T cell receptor (beta chain). This clone was counted a single time. Its antigen is not yet known. Qualities for individual bases were not recorded, and no much larger clone is one base off. The data derive from a study of long-term antiretroviral therapy in people with HIV (dated by TCRdb to 2022 to 2024). Regarding the study in general: The earliest samples were collected roughly a decade before the 2015 WHO recommendation for immediate ART, at a time when ART was usually postponed until CD4 counts fell. A total of 192 cryopreserved PBMC samples were contributed to the cohort by 30 adults with confirmed HIV infection, with samples collected serially over a mean of approximately six years (range 1-12). Of the roughly 32 participants with HIV, roughly 10 were female. No cross-contamination during QIAcube processing was shown when test extractions of a monoclonal T-cell line were performed alongside 25 to 35 polyclonal samples. A retrospective serial study tested whether changes in peripheral blood TRB repertoire composition and diversity were associated with ART initiation and durable HIV suppression. Overall study results and their limits: The repertoire was dominated across all time points by expanded TRB clones identified before ART initiation, although this dominance was seen to fluctuate and to decrease in many PLHIV after ART. Starting ART was linked to a significant rise in TRB diversity, yet even with long-term ART the diversity remained significantly lower than in transplant donor controls. Unsorted PBMC were profiled instead of sorted CD4+ and CD8+ T cells because pre-ART samples had limited cell numbers. No data were available on ART adherence, viral resistance or therapy changes, limiting inferences about post-ART repertoire changes. The samples span the years 2004 to 2017, and the ART regimens used at that time may not be as effective as current regimens. HIV repertoires had narrower CDR3 length ranges than controls, and the network structure suggested an antigen-experienced repertoire that shifted only slightly toward naive after ART. Limited PBMC availability meant only the TCR beta chain was sequenced, without alpha chain pairing.

To be included, a participant needed at least one PBMC sample from before ART initiation plus at least two post-ART samples. Every participant with HIV received treatment in the United States of America. Before DNA extraction, cryopreserved samples of roughly 0.9-10 million PBMC were thawed and then washed. At the time of the earliest PBMC sample, participants with HIV were aged between about 20 and 55 years. PBMC samples were contributed by each participant from 1-4 timepoints before ART initiation and 2-8 timepoints after ART initiation, with a median of 7 samples. For every participant, serial HIV viral load, CD4+ T-cell count, ART history and demographic data were obtained. Genomic DNA was extracted from unsorted PBMC with a Qiagen kit on a QIAcube, processed in batches of 12 samples. Sequencing of the TRB variable region was done with the immunoSEQ hsTCRB v3.0 assay at survey level resolution. The target sequencing depth for TRB was about 40,000-55,000 T-cell genomes per sample. An Illumina MiSeq with a v3 150-cycle kit was used to sequence the pooled TRB libraries. In the paper's pipeline: Repertoire analysis ran in R within a reproducible Nextflow workflow covering QC, data transformation and analysis. LymphoSeq2, an R package for AIRR-Seq data exploration, was used to implement custom analyses. Several samples that yielded fewer than 5000 total TRB sequences were excluded, so that 150 to 200 HIV repertoires were analyzed. Among the roughly 200 retained HIV repertoires, 55 to 65 were collected before ART initiation and over 120 were collected after ART initiation. Repertoires were downsampled to 5000 TRB nucleotide sequences, with summary statistics averaged over 100 downsampling iterations. TRB sequences were retained for analysis only if CDR3 regions of at least seven amino acids were present. Diversity was measured with a Shannon entropy-derived clonality score and the Gini coefficient. Repertoire networks linked the top 5000 CDR3 amino acid sequences whenever two sequences differed by an edit distance of one. GLIPH2 predicted antigen specificity groups and MHC restriction for TRB CDR3 amino acid sequences. To flag known CMV, EBV, HIV or tissue antigen associations, CDR3 amino acid sequences were matched against VDJdb and McPAS-TCR. Pre-ART, post-ART and control groups were compared with Wilcoxon signed-rank tests and Holm-Bonferroni correction. The clones in this table, taken by TCRdb from immuneACCESS, are in-frame only. Not every clone is retained; where verified, under half of the shortfall comes from an unresolved V gene, and the cause of the rest is unknown. V and J calls plus clone size are reproduced from that table; the DNA served to infer D and trimming. This sample comprises under 8,500 clones, approximately 85% of them detected only once. The ten largest clones capture 3% of the sample.

Looking up the germline V gene yields CDR1 MNHEY and CDR2 SVGAGI. The CDR3 numbers 11 residues from cysteine through phenylalanine. Kept here is only the CDR3 DNA, which spans 33 bases and is read in frame from base 1. V is clipped by 6 bases and J by 7 bases, and the sequence between their germline boundaries is 7 bases long. Recombination connected TRBV6-5 to TRBJ1-3; a tentative D match to TRBD1 spans 5 bases. Specimen: unsorted PBMCs, collected 3.7 years after starting antiretroviral therapy. This receptor was obtained from a woman between 50 and 59 years old with HIV. Here is the DNA: TGTGCCAGCAGCTGGGGGAACACCATATATTTT. This gives the protein CASSWGNTIYF.